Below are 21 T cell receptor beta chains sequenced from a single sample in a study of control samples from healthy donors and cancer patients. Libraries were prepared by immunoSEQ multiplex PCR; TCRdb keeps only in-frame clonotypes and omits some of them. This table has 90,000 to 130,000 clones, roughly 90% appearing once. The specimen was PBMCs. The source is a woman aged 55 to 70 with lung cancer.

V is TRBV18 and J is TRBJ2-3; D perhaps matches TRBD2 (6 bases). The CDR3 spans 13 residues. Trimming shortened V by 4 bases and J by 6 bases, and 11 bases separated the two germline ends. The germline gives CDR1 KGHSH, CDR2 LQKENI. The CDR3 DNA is TGTGCCAGCTCACGGCTAGCGCAGGATACGCAGTATTTT. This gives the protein CASSRLAQDTQYF.

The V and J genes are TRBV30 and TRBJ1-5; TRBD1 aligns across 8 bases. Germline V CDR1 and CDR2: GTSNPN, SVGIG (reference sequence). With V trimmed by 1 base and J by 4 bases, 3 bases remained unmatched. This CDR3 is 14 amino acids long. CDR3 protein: CAWSGTGFNQPQHF. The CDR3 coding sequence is TGTGCCTGGAGTGGGACAGGGTTTAATCAGCCCCAGCATTTT.

In DNA form, the CDR3 reads TGTGCCACTACTCTCAGGGGTTATAACACTGAAGCTTTCTTT. Its translation: CATTLRGYNTEAFF. The genes are TRBV19 and TRBJ1-1, with TRBD1 as a possible D gene (6 bases). Germline V gives CDR1 LNHDA, CDR2 SQIVND (reference sequence). The CDR3 runs to 14 residues. The germline V and J ends were trimmed by 10 bases and 2 bases, with 17 bases remaining between them.

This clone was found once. CDR3 in amino acids: CASSLRTGGTGELFF. The CDR3, as DNA: TGCGCCAGCAGCTTACGGACAGGGGGCACCGGGGAGCTGTTTTTT. This sequence joins TRBV5-1 and TRBJ2-2, with TRBD1 identical over 10 bases. V dropped 2 bases and J dropped 4; count of bases not matched to a gene: 2. CDR3 length: 15 residues. Germline CDR1 reads SGHRS; CDR2 reads YFSETQ.

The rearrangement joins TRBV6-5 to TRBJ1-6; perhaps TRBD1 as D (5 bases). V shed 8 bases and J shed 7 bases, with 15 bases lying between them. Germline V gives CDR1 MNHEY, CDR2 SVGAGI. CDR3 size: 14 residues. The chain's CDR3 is CASRGGGWNSPLHF. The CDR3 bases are TGTGCCAGCCGGGGGGGAGGGTGGAATTCACCCCTCCACTTT.

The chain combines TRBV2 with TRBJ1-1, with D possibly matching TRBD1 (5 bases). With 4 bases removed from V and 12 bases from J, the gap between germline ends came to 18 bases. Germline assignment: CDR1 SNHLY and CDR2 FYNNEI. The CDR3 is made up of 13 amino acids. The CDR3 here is CASSGDSRKMPFF. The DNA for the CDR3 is TGTGCCAGCAGTGGAGACAGCCGGAAGATGCCTTTCTTT.

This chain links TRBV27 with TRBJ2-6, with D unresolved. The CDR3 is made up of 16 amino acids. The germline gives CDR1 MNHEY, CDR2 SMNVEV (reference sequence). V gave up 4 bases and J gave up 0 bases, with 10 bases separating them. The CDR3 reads CASSSWPPSGANVLTF. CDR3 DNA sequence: TGTGCCAGCAGTTCCTGGCCGCCCTCTGGGGCCAACGTCCTGACTTTC.

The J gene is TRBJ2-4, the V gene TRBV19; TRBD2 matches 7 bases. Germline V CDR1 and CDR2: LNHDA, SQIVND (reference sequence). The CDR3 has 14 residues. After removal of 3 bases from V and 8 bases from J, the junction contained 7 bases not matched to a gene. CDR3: CASSMGRGLYIQYF. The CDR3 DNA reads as TGTGCCAGTAGTATGGGGCGGGGACTATACATTCAGTACTTC.

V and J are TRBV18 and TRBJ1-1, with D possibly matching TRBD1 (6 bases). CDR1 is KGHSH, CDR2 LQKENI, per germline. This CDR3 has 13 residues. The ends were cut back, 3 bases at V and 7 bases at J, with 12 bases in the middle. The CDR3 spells CASSPGQNYEAFF. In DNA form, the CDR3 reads TGTGCCAGCTCACCCGGACAGAACTATGAAGCTTTCTTT.

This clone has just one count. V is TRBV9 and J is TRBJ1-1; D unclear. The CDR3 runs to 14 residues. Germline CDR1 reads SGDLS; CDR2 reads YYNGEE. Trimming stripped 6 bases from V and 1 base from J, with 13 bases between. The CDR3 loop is CASTPMTGNTEAFF. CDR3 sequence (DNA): TGTGCCAGCACCCCGATGACGGGGAACACTGAAGCTTTCTTT.

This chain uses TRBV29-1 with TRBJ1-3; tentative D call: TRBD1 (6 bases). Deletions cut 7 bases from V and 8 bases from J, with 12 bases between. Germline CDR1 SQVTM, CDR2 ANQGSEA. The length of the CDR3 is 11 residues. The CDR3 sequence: CSANKGDTIYF. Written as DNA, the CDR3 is TGCAGCGCCAACAAGGGGGACACCATATATTTT.

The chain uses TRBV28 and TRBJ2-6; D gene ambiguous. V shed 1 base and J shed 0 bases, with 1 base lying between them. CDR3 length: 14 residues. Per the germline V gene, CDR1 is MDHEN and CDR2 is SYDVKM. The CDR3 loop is CASSLYSGANVLTF. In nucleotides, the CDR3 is TGTGCCAGCAGTTTATACTCTGGGGCCAACGTCCTGACTTTC.

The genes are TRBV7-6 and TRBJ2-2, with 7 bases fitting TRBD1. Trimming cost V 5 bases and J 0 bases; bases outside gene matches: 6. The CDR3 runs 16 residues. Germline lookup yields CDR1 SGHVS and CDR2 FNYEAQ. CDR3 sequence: CASSPRQGANTGELFF. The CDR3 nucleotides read TGTGCCAGCAGCCCCCGGCAGGGGGCGAACACCGGGGAGCTGTTTTTT.

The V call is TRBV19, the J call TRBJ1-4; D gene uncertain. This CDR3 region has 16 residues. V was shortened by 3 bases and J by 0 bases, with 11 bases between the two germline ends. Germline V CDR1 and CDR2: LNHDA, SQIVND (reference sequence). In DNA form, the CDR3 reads TGTGCCAGTAGTATGATAGCAGTTGCAACTAATGAAAAACTGTTTTTT. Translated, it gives CASSMIAVATNEKLFF.

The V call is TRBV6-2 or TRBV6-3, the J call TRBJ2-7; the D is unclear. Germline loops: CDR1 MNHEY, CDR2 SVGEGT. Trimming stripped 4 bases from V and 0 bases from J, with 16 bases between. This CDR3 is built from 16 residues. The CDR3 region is CASSFVRTRSSYEQYF. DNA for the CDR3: TGTGCCAGCAGTTTTGTCCGCACCCGTAGCTCCTACGAGCAGTACTTC.

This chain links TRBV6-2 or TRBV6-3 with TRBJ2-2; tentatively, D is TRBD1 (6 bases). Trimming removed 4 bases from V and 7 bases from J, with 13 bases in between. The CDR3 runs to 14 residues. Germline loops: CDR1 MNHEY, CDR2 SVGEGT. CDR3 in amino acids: CASSFRGSGGELFF. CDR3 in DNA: TGTGCCAGCAGTTTTAGGGGGAGTGGCGGGGAGCTGTTTTTT.

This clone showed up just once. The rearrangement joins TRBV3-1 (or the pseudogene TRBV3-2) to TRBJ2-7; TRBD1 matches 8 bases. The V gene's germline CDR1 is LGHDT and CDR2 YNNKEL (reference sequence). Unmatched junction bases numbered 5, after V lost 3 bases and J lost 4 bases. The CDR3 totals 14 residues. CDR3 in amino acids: CASSHRTGRYEQYF. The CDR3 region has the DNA TGTGCCAGCAGCCACCGGACAGGGAGATACGAGCAGTACTTC.

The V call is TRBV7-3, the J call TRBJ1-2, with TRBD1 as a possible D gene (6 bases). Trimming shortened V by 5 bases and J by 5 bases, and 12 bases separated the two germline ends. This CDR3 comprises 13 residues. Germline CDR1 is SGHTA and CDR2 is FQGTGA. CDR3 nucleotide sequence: TGTGCCAGCAGCCACGGCGGACAGTATGGCTACACCTTC. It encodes CASSHGGQYGYTF.

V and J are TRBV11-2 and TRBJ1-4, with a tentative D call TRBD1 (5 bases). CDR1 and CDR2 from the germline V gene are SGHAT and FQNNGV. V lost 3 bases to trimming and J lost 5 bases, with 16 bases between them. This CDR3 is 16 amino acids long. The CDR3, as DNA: TGTGCCAGCAGCTTCGGGCAGGGCGGGGCGAATGAAAAACTGTTTTTT. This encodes CASSFGQGGANEKLFF. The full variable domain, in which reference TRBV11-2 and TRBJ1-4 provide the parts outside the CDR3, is EAGVAQSPRYKIIEKRQSVAFWCNPISGHATLYWYQQILGQGPKLLIQFQNNGVVDDSQLPKDRFSAERLKGVDSTLKIQPAKLEDSAVYLCASSFGQGGANEKLFFGSGTQLSVL.

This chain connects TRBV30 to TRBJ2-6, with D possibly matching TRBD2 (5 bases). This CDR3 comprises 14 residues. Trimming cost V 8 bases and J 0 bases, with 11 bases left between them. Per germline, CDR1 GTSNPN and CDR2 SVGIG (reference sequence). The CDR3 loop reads CATGRDSGANVLTF. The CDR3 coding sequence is TGTGCCACCGGACGGGACTCTGGGGCCAACGTCCTGACTTTC.

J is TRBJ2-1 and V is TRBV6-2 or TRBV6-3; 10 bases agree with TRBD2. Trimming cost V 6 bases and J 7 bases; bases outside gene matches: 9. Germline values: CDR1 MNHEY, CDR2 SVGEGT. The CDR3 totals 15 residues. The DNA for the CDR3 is TGTGCCAGCAGCCCCGGGGAGCGGGGGGGTAATGAGCAGTTCTTC. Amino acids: CASSPGERGGNEQFF.